One and the same sample provided the 10 T cell receptor beta chains below, sequenced in a study of long-term antiretroviral therapy in people with HIV. Runs used v3.0 of the immunoSEQ assay and were done at survey level. This table comes from immunoSEQ multiplex PCR, and its TCRdb copy is limited to in-frame clones, with some not included. This table holds more than 20,000 clones, about 86% found once. The material sequenced was unsorted PBMCs, taken 1.3 years after starting antiretroviral therapy. Receptor source: a man in his fifties or sixties with HIV.

This chain links TRBV30 with TRBJ2-3, with 8 positions matching TRBD2. Looked up from germline, CDR1 is GTSNPN and CDR2 is SVGIG (reference sequence). Germline trimming cut 2 bases from V and 4 bases from J; bases unmatched to any gene: 5. This CDR3 is built from 14 residues. The CDR3: CAWSQLAVSDTQYF. CDR3 DNA sequence: TGTGCCTGGAGTCAACTAGCGGTTTCAGATACGCAGTATTTT. Combining the CDR3 with reference TRBV30 and TRBJ2-3 gives the whole variable domain SQTIHQWPATLVQPVGSPLSLECTVEGTSNPNLYWYRQAAGRGLQLLFYSVGIGQISSEVPQNLSASRPQDRQFILSSKKLLLSDSGFYLCAWSQLAVSDTQYFGPGTRLTVL.

The rearrangement joins TRBV9 to TRBJ2-7, with 7 bases matching TRBD1. CDR3 length equals 13 residues. Germline values: CDR1 SGDLS, CDR2 YYNGEE. Trimming at V came to 4 bases and at J to 2 bases, leaving 3 bases not matched to a gene. The CDR3 is CASSHGTAYEQYF. The CDR3 DNA is TGTGCCAGCAGCCACGGGACAGCCTACGAGCAGTACTTC.

The rearrangement links TRBV4-1 to TRBJ2-2; D unclear. The CDR3 consists of 19 residues. Trimming shortened V by 2 bases and J by 0 bases, and 19 bases separated the two germline ends. Germline V CDR1 and CDR2: MGHRA, YSYEKL. CDR3 amino acids: CASSQTQHWSVTNTGELFF. The CDR3 DNA reads as TGCGCCAGCAGCCAAACCCAGCATTGGTCCGTAACGAACACCGGGGAGCTGTTTTTT.

The genes are TRBV30 and TRBJ1-5; D unclear. The CDR3 spans 13 residues. From germline, CDR1 is GTSNPN and CDR2 SVGIG (reference sequence). The V end lost 2 bases, the J end lost 3 bases, and 8 bases lay between the germline ends. The CDR3 DNA reads as TGTGCCTGGAGTAATTCCCTCAATCAGCCCCAGCATTTT. It specifies CAWSNSLNQPQHF.

The V call is TRBV9, the J call TRBJ1-2, with 9 bases that match TRBD1. With V trimmed by 4 bases and J by 4 bases, 23 bases remained unmatched. The CDR3 covers 20 residues. Germline V gene sequence: CDR1 SGDLS, CDR2 YYNGEE. CDR3 sequence reads: CASSPSNQVGQGRLSYGYTF. The CDR3 DNA reads as TGTGCCAGCAGCCCAAGCAATCAGGTAGGACAGGGGCGGCTGAGCTATGGCTACACCTTC.

This clone was counted once. The CDR3 bases are TGTGCCAGCAGCCAAGATTCACCCCTCCACTTT. It encodes CASSQDSPLHF. The chain uses TRBV7-9 and TRBJ1-6; no clear D. CDR1 SEHNR and CDR2 FQNEAQ come from the germline V gene (reference sequence). Trimming shortened V by 5 bases and J by 8 bases, and 4 bases separated the two germline ends. This CDR3 is 11 amino acids long.

The CDR3 sequence is CASSVAPLLGDRERYGYTF. In nucleotides, the CDR3 is TGTGCCAGCAGCGTAGCCCCTCTTCTTGGCGACAGGGAACGCTATGGCTACACCTTC. The V call is TRBV9, the J call TRBJ1-2, with TRBD1 matching 7 bases. V lost 0 bases to trimming and J lost 4 bases; unmatched junction nucleotides: 18. The CDR3 is made up of 19 amino acids. Germline V gives CDR1 SGDLS, CDR2 YYNGEE.

This clone was observed once. The chain combines TRBV4-3 with TRBJ1-2, with unresolved D. CDR1 and CDR2 from the germline V gene are LGHNA and YSLEER. The CDR3 is 14 residues long. V was cut by 3 bases and J by 6 bases, with 14 bases left in between. CDR3 region: CASSHDPNAHGYTF. The CDR3 bases are TGCGCCAGCAGCCATGATCCGAATGCGCATGGCTACACCTTC.

V is TRBV5-5 and J is TRBJ1-2, with a weak D call TRBD1 (5 bases). Germline V gives CDR1 SGHKS, CDR2 YYEKEE (reference sequence). Trimming shortened V by 1 base and J by 7 bases, and 11 bases separated the two germline ends. The CDR3 contains 13 residues. CDR3 DNA: TGTGCCAGCAGCTTGACGGGGGACGGTGGCTACACCTTC. Translated: CASSLTGDGGYTF.

This clone was seen a single time. The rearrangement links TRBV18 to TRBJ2-1, with D perhaps being TRBD1 or TRBD2 (5 bases each). V was pared by 2 bases and J by 4 bases, with 15 bases between. The CDR3 extends over 16 amino acids. Germline lookup yields CDR1 KGHSH and CDR2 LQKENI. The CDR3 DNA sequence: TGTGCCAGCTCACCATACACCCTGGGGGTGTACAATGAGCAGTTCTTC. It encodes CASSPYTLGVYNEQFF.